The 2 T cell receptor beta chains reported below all come from one sample, sequenced in a study of blood T cell repertoires in COVID-19. Some clones are missing from TCRdb's copy, which holds only in-frame ones; the method was immunoSEQ multiplex PCR. The sample shows 100,000 to 150,000 clones, about nine tenths of them seen only once. Sequences were obtained from peripheral blood. The receptors here all came from a middle-aged man with acute or convalescent COVID-19.

The chain links TRBV6-5 to TRBJ2-1, with TRBD2 identical over 13 bases. This CDR3 comprises 14 residues. Germline CDR1 reads MNHEY; CDR2 reads SVGAGI. The junction had 4 bases not matched to a gene; V was cut back by 6 bases and J by 8 bases. Here the CDR3 DNA reads TGTGCCAGCAGAACTAGCGGGAGGGCCTATGAGCAGTTCTTC. Translation gives CASRTSGRAYEQFF.

Note on this clone: The same CDR3 arises from other DNA sequences in this sample as well. The rearrangement links TRBV5-5 to TRBJ1-1; D remains ambiguous. The V end lost 1 base, the J end lost 7 bases, and 8 bases lay between the germline ends. This CDR3 spans 12 amino acids. From germline, CDR1 is SGHKS and CDR2 YYEKEE (reference sequence). In nucleotides, the CDR3 is TGTGCCAGCAGCTTGCGGTACAGTGAAGCTTTCTTT. Encoded protein: CASSLRYSEAFF.